Listed below are T cell receptor beta chains from one sample, sequenced in a study of shared clonotypes between healthy human individuals. This table comes from immunoSEQ multiplex PCR, and its TCRdb copy is limited to in-frame clones, with some not included. The data contain around 2.5 million clones, approximately 94% of them singletons. What was sequenced was naive CD4+ T cells from PBMCs. These receptors all stem from a man aged 18 to 30 in good health. Some clones in this sample may be carry-over from other donors' samples. The CDR3 runs from the conserved cysteine through the conserved F or W. The D gene is left open where the match is weak. Size is omitted from some rows. Given values are once, few, many or a class for expanded clones.

v_call	cdr3_length	clone_size	j_call	d_call	cdr3_nt	cdr3_aa
TRBV4-1	17	NA	TRBJ1-1	NA	TGCGCCAGCAGCCAAGATCCATGGGGGGCAGGGACAACTGAAGCTTTCTTT	CASSQDPWGAGTTEAFF
TRBV7-3	13	once	TRBJ2-3	NA	TGTGCCAGCAGCTCCCAATCGACAGATACGCAGTATTTT	CASSSQSTDTQYF
TRBV11-2	15	NA	TRBJ2-3	NA	TGTGCCAGCAGCTTCGCCGGAAGTAGCACAGATACGCAGTATTTT	CASSFAGSSTDTQYF
TRBV7-9	15	NA	TRBJ1-1	NA	TGTGCCAGCAGCCCGCCATGGGCCCCGAGAACTGAAGCTTTCTTT	CASSPPWAPRTEAFF
TRBV9	15	NA	TRBJ2-7	NA	TGTGCCAGCAGCGGGGGGGCAGGAAGCATCTACGAGCAGTACTTC	CASSGGAGSIYEQYF
TRBV6-5	11	once	TRBJ1-5	NA	TGTGCCAGCAGTGACACCCCAAGACAGCATTTT	CASSDTPRQHF
TRBV15	13	NA	TRBJ2-1	NA	TGTGCCACCAGCAGAGATTGGGAAGGGGGTCGGTTCTTC	CATSRDWEGGRFF
TRBV11-2	16	NA	TRBJ1-4	NA	TGTGCCAGCAGCTTAGATCTCCGAGCAACTAATGAAAAACTGTTTTTT	CASSLDLRATNEKLFF
TRBV27	17	NA	TRBJ2-1	TRBD2	TGTGCCAGCAGTTCTCTAGCGGGAGCCTTCCTACTCAATGAGCAGTTCTTC	CASSSLAGAFLLNEQFF
TRBV18	16	NA	TRBJ1-3	TRBD1	TGTGCCAGCTCCCTCGGACAGGGGGGCTCTGGAAACACCATATATTTT	CASSLGQGGSGNTIYF
TRBV2	15	NA	TRBJ2-7	NA	TGTGCCAGCAGTGTAGGGCGGGGAGCCTCCTACGAGCAGTACTTC	CASSVGRGASYEQYF
TRBV15	16	NA	TRBJ1-5	NA	TGTGCCACCAGCAGATGGACAGCGAATAGCAATCAGCCCCAGCATTTT	CATSRWTANSNQPQHF
TRBV6-1	13	NA	TRBJ2-7	TRBD1	TGTGCCCTCCGCACGGGGACAGTATACGAGCAGTACTTC	CALRTGTVYEQYF
TRBV6-6	15	NA	TRBJ2-3	TRBD2	TGTGCCAGCAGTTTTGCTAGCGGGAGGGCAGATACGCAGTATTTT	CASSFASGRADTQYF
TRBV2	13	NA	TRBJ1-5	NA	TGTGCCAGCGGGCCACGAGGACATCAGCCCCAGCATTTT	CASGPRGHQPQHF
TRBV5-8	15	NA	TRBJ2-1	NA	TGTGCCAGCAGCCGAGGCGGGACGCCGGGCTATGAGCAGTTCTTC	CASSRGGTPGYEQFF
TRBV11-2	15	NA	TRBJ2-7	NA	TGTGCCAGCAGCCCTCTCGGGCAGGGGTCCTACGAGCAGTACTTC	CASSPLGQGSYEQYF
TRBV7-2	14	NA	TRBJ1-1	NA	TGTGCCAGCAGCTCTTACAGGGCCTACACTGAAGCTTTCTTT	CASSSYRAYTEAFF
TRBV5-1	17	NA	TRBJ2-2	TRBD2	TGCGCCAGCAGCCGACAATTAGCGGGAGGGCCTCCCGGGGAGCTGTTTTTT	CASSRQLAGGPPGELFF
TRBV9	17	NA	TRBJ2-1	NA	TGTGCCAGCAGCGTAGGGGGCGGAAGGAGCTCCTACAATGAGCAGTTCTTC	CASSVGGGRSSYNEQFF
TRBV29-1	13	NA	TRBJ2-7	NA	TGCAGCGTTACCCCGACTTACCACTACGAGCAGTACTTC	CSVTPTYHYEQYF
TRBV6-5	11	NA	TRBJ1-2	TRBD1	TGTGCCAGCAGAGGACAGGAGGGCTACACCTTC	CASRGQEGYTF
TRBV29-1	12	NA	TRBJ2-1	TRBD2	TGCAGCGGGACTAGCGGATCTAATGAGCAGTTCTTC	CSGTSGSNEQFF
TRBV7-2	12	NA	TRBJ2-1	NA	TGTGCCAGCAGCCCCCGGGCGGGCGAGCAGTTCTTC	CASSPRAGEQFF
TRBV7-3	13	NA	TRBJ1-3	NA	TGTGCCAGCAGCTTATCTGAAGGAAACACCATATATTTT	CASSLSEGNTIYF
TRBV29-1	15	few	TRBJ2-5	NA	TGCAGCGTTGAAGACCCGCTGCGGGCCCAAGAGACCCAGTACTTC	CSVEDPLRAQETQYF
TRBV11-3	14	NA	TRBJ2-1	NA	TGTGCCAGCAGCTTAGATCGGGTTGGCGGTGAGCAGTTCTTC	CASSLDRVGGEQFF
TRBV19	15	NA	TRBJ1-4	NA	TGTGCCAGTAGTATGAAGACAGGTTATGGTGAAAAACTGTTTTTT	CASSMKTGYGEKLFF
TRBV27	17	NA	TRBJ2-2	NA	TGTGCCAGTCGACCGTCAGTGACCTTCGCGAACACCGGGGAGCTGTTTTTT	CASRPSVTFANTGELFF
TRBV11-2	14	NA	TRBJ1-6	NA	TGTGCCAGCAGCTACAGCACTCATAATTCACCCCTCCACTTT	CASSYSTHNSPLHF
TRBV5-6	16	once	TRBJ1-5	NA	TGTGCCAGCAGCTTTCGGGGGGCTTCTAGCAATCAGCCCCAGCATTTT	CASSFRGASSNQPQHF
TRBV4-3	19	NA	TRBJ2-2	NA	TGCGCCAGCAGCCAAGAAAGCAGGGGGATAGCGGGGAACACCGGGGAGCTGTTTTTT	CASSQESRGIAGNTGELFF
TRBV29-1	11	NA	TRBJ2-5	NA	TGCAGCGGGGGGGCCCAAGAGACCCAGTACTTC	CSGGAQETQYF
TRBV6-1	16	NA	TRBJ2-1	TRBD2	TGTGCCAGCAGTGAAGCCTCTAGCGGGTCCCACAATGAGCAGTTCTTC	CASSEASSGSHNEQFF
TRBV19	16	NA	TRBJ2-2	NA	TGTGCCAGTCACCCGGGCGGGAACGCGAACACCGGGGAGCTGTTTTTT	CASHPGGNANTGELFF
TRBV9	15	NA	TRBJ2-1	NA	TGTGCCAGCAGCGTAGAGGGCCTTTCCGAGAATGAGCAGTTCTTC	CASSVEGLSENEQFF
TRBV28	14	NA	TRBJ1-5	NA	TGTGCCAGCAGTTCTCCCCGGGGCAATCAGCCCCAGCATTTT	CASSSPRGNQPQHF
TRBV6-5	13	NA	TRBJ2-3	NA	TGTGCCAGCAGGAACAGGGAGACAGATACGCAGTATTTT	CASRNRETDTQYF
TRBV19	17	NA	TRBJ1-4	NA	TGTGCCAGTAGTATAGCAATGGGAAGACTCCGGGGTGAAAAACTGTTTTTT	CASSIAMGRLRGEKLFF
TRBV6-1	13	NA	TRBJ2-5	NA	TGTGCCAGCAGTGTACGCCGGCAAGAGACCCAGTACTTC	CASSVRRQETQYF
TRBV6-1	13	NA	TRBJ2-7	NA	TGTGCCAGCAGTAGCCAACAGGGCTACGAGCAGTACTTC	CASSSQQGYEQYF
TRBV7-8	13	NA	TRBJ2-3	NA	TGTGCCAGCAGCCACGGACAGACAGATACGCAGTATTTT	CASSHGQTDTQYF
TRBV5-4	15	once	TRBJ2-3	NA	TGTGCCAGCAGCCGGGCCCGCCTGAGCACAGATACGCAGTATTTT	CASSRARLSTDTQYF
TRBV6-1	13	NA	TRBJ1-1	NA	TGTGCCAGCAGTTTCCGGGATAACACTGAAGCTTTCTTT	CASSFRDNTEAFF
TRBV7-2	17	NA	TRBJ1-1	NA	TGTGCCAGCAGCTTAGTGGGGGACACCTTAAACCTCGCTGAAGCTTTCTTT	CASSLVGDTLNLAEAFF
TRBV6-5	16	NA	TRBJ1-1	NA	TGTGCCAGCAGTTACTCGATCCTCCGGTTGAACACTGAAGCTTTCTTT	CASSYSILRLNTEAFF
TRBV18	15	NA	TRBJ2-3	NA	TGTGCCAGCTCACCTATGGGACTGAGCACAGATACGCAGTATTTT	CASSPMGLSTDTQYF
TRBV5-1	12	NA	TRBJ2-1	NA	TGCGCCAGCAGGTTGGGGAGAGATGAGCAGTTCTTC	CASRLGRDEQFF
TRBV2	15	NA	TRBJ2-2	TRBD1	TGTGCCAGCAGTGAAGCCCAGACAGGGCCCGGGGAGCTGTTTTTT	CASSEAQTGPGELFF
TRBV9	14	NA	TRBJ2-3	NA	TGTGCCAGCAGCGCGAAAGGCAGGGCAGATACGCAGTATTTT	CASSAKGRADTQYF
TRBV21-1	18	NA	TRBJ1-2	NA	NA	CASSKRKTAQGYLCGYTF
TRBV11-2	17	NA	TRBJ1-1	TRBD1	TGTGCCAGCAGCTTTACCCTAGGACAGGGTGATACCACTGAAGCTTTCTTT	CASSFTLGQGDTTEAFF
TRBV7-9	14	NA	TRBJ2-7	NA	TGTGCCAGCAGCCCCAGGGGGGTAGCCTACGAGCAGTACTTC	CASSPRGVAYEQYF
TRBV19	19	NA	TRBJ1-5	TRBD1	TGTGCCAGTAACCAAAGGACAGGCTGGGGGGCCCGTAGCAATCAGCCCCAGCATTTT	CASNQRTGWGARSNQPQHF
TRBV9	15	NA	TRBJ2-5	TRBD2	TGTGCCAGCAGCGTAGGGACTAGCGGGAGGGAGACCCAGTACTTC	CASSVGTSGRETQYF
TRBV5-1	15	NA	TRBJ1-2	TRBD1	TGCGCCACCCGGCGGGGGGACAGCAGGACCTATGGCTACACCTTC	CATRRGDSRTYGYTF
TRBV18	13	NA	TRBJ1-2	NA	TGTGCCAGCTCATCCGCCGGGACATATATCTACACCTTC	CASSSAGTYIYTF